These 9 T cell receptor beta chains came from one sample sequenced in a study of PD-1 blockade in classical Hodgkin lymphoma. TCRdb's table, derived via immunoSEQ multiplex PCR, lists solely in-frame clones and lacks some. The profile covers some 45,000 clones, with roughly 73% appearing a single time and around a third taken by the ten largest. The time point: cycle 4 day 1 (C4D1), after less than 7 weeks of nivolumab. No patient escaped relapse after autologous stem cell transplantation, and brentuximab vedotin exposure varied. This specimen consisted of peripheral blood mononuclear cells (PBMCs), obtained before the fourth cycle of nivolumab. The receptors were sampled from a human donor with classical Hodgkin lymphoma.

This clone showed up just a few times. The J gene is TRBJ1-5, the V gene TRBV7-8; 9 bases agree with TRBD1. Losses at the gene ends were 5 bases for V and 6 bases for J; bases not matched to a gene: 5. The length of the CDR3 is 14 residues. Germline values: CDR1 SGHVS, CDR2 FQNEAQ. Here the CDR3 DNA reads TGTGCCAGCAGCACCCGGACAGGGGTTCAGCCCCAGCATTTT. It specifies CASSTRTGVQPQHF.

V and J are TRBV29-1 and TRBJ1-1; 7 bases line up with TRBD1. The junction had 10 bases not matched to a gene; V was cut back by 8 bases and J by 1 base. The CDR3 covers 14 residues. Germline V gene data show CDR1 as SQVTM and CDR2 as ANQGSEA. The CDR3 protein is CSIPGGGGNTEAFF. CDR3 bases: TGCAGCATCCCAGGGGGAGGAGGGAACACTGAAGCTTTCTTT.

The chain combines TRBV9 with TRBJ1-2; D remains unclear. Germline V gene data show CDR1 as SGDLS and CDR2 as YYNGEE. The CDR3 is 13 amino acids. V gave up 6 bases and J gave up 8 bases, with 17 bases separating them. The DNA for the CDR3 is TGTGCCAGCACCAACCAGGCTATTAGCGGCTACACCTTC. Protein sequence: CASTNQAISGYTF.

This clone has just one count. This chain links TRBV10-3 with TRBJ2-5, with 9 bases identical to TRBD1. CDR1 and CDR2 (germline): ENHRY, SYGVKD. CDR3 length: 15 residues. V trimming: 4 bases; J trimming: 5 bases; junction bases outside the gene matches: 8. In nucleotides, the CDR3 is TGTGCCATCAGTGCCGCCGGGACAGGGATCGAGACCCAGTACTTC. Its translation is CAISAAGTGIETQYF.

The chain joins TRBV7-3 to TRBJ2-2, with a tentative D call TRBD2 (5 bases). This CDR3 has 16 residues. Germline CDR1 SGHTA, CDR2 FQGTGA. V lost 5 bases and J 1 base, leaving 14 bases between the germline ends. CDR3 amino acids: CASSVVPSRNTGELFF. CDR3 DNA: TGTGCCAGCAGCGTCGTCCCTAGCCGGAACACCGGGGAGCTGTTTTTT. Full variable domain (rest looked up from reference TRBV7-3 and TRBJ2-2): GAGVSQTPSNKVTEKGKYVELRCDPISGHTALYWYRQSLGQGPEFLIYFQGTGAADDSGLPNDRFFAVRPEGSVSTLKIQRTERGDSAVYLCASSVVPSRNTGELFFGEGSRLTVL.

This chain links TRBV5-1 with TRBJ1-1, with D possibly being TRBD1 (5 bases). Germline V gene data show CDR1 as SGHRS and CDR2 as YFSETQ. The CDR3 sequence is 14 residues long. The ends were cut back, 4 bases at V and 4 bases at J, with 14 bases in the middle. CDR3 in DNA: TGCGCCAGCAGCCCCGGGACGGGGGGCACTGAAGCTTTCTTT. This gives the protein CASSPGTGGTEAFF.

The V gene is TRBV7-2, the J gene TRBJ1-1; weak D call: TRBD1 (5 bases). The V gene lost 5 bases and the J gene lost 2 bases, with 24 bases spanning the gap. The CDR3 loop spans 18 amino acids. Germline CDR1 reads SGHTA; CDR2 reads FQGNSA. This CDR3 is CASSPQAGGMSLNTEAFF. In DNA form, the CDR3 reads TGTGCCAGCAGCCCTCAGGCGGGGGGGATGTCGCTAAACACTGAAGCTTTCTTT.

Regarding this clone: Different DNA sequences within this sample yield the same CDR3. The chain is built from TRBV5-1 and TRBJ2-7, with D perhaps TRBD2 (5 bases). CDR1 is SGHRS, CDR2 YFSETQ, per germline. V was pared by 0 bases and J by 6 bases, with 10 bases between. This CDR3 spans 13 amino acids. CDR3 nucleotides: TGCGCCAGCAGCTTGGGGGGTGGAGGCGAGCAGTACTTC. Residues: CASSLGGGGEQYF.

The gene calls are TRBV23-1 and TRBJ1-6, with a weak D call TRBD1 (6 bases). TRBV23-1 counts as an open reading frame of uncertain function. Trimming shortened V by 8 bases and J by 10 bases, and 24 bases separated the two germline ends. This CDR3 is built from 16 residues. The CDR3: CASPGGPHQEGSPLHF. CDR3 coding DNA: TGCGCCAGCCCCGGGGGGCCCCATCAGGAGGGGTCACCCCTCCACTTT.